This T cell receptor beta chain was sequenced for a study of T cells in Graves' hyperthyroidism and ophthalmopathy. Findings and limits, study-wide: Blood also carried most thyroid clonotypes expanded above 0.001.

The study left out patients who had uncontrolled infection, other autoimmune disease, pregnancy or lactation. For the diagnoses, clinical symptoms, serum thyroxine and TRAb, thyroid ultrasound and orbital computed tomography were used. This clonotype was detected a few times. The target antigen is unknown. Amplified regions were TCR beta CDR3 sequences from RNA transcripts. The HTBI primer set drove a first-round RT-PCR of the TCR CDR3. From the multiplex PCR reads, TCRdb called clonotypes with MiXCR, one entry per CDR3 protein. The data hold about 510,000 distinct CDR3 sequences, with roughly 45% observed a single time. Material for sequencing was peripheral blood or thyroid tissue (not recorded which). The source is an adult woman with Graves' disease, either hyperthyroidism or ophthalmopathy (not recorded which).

For the CDR3, the DNA is TGCAGTGCTAGTCGGACAGGGACAGGGTCACCCCTCCACTTT. Protein: CSASRTGTGSPLHF. V is TRBV20-1 and J is TRBJ1-6; 9 bases fit TRBD1. The germline gives CDR1 DFQATT, CDR2 SNEGSKA (reference sequence). V gave up 3 bases and J gave up 10 bases; unmatched junction bases: 7. The CDR3 contains 14 residues.